This T cell receptor beta chain came from a study of blood T cell repertoires in COVID-19. The CDR3 length is 16 residues. The V and J ends lost 3 bases and 3 bases respectively, with 16 bases between them. Germline values: CDR1 SGHNT, CDR2 YYREEE (reference sequence). Clones were sequenced by immunoSEQ multiplex PCR, and TCRdb holds only the in-frame ones, with some missing. The sample contains a few hundred thousand clones, around 88% of which appear only once. The receptor comes from a woman aged 40 to 49 with acute COVID-19. The sequencing input was PBMCs or T cells enriched from blood (not recorded which). The chain has TRBV5-4 and TRBJ2-1; possibly TRBD1 for D (5 bases). DNA for the CDR3: TGTGCCAGCAGCTCAGGGATCGTGAGGCTCTACAATGAGCAGTTCTTC. Encoded protein: CASSSGIVRLYNEQFF.